This T cell receptor beta chain was recovered during a study of blood T cell repertoires in COVID-19. This clone was found a few times. The CDR3 has 14 residues. Germline V gene data show CDR1 as SQVTM and CDR2 as ANQGSEA. The ends were cut back, 3 bases at V and 5 bases at J, with 16 bases in the middle. TCRdb keeps only in-frame clones here, not all; method: immunoSEQ multiplex PCR. The repertoire holds 250,000 to 300,000 clones, with about 81% as singletons. Sequencing was carried out using PBMCs or T cells enriched from blood (not recorded which). The V call is TRBV29-1, the J call TRBJ1-2; D is unresolved. The TCR originated in a man aged 30-40 years with acute COVID-19. This chain's CDR3 is CSVESPYLRYGYTF. CDR3 in DNA: TGCAGCGTTGAGAGTCCTTATTTACGATATGGCTACACCTTC.